The 12 T cell receptor beta chains below all came from one sample that was sequenced in a study of shared clonotypes between healthy human individuals. Sequencing used immunoSEQ multiplex PCR; TCRdb keeps in-frame clones, though not all of them. The table lists approximately 1.4 million clones, under 99% of them singletons. Sequenced sample: naive CD4+ T cells sorted from blood. Sample subset: CD45RA+ positively selected. The receptors come from a man aged 30-40 years in good health.

The chain has TRBV2 and TRBJ1-1; maybe TRBD1 (5 bases). The CDR3 spans 14 residues. V lost 7 bases and J 2 bases, leaving 14 bases between the germline ends. Germline V gene sequence: CDR1 SNHLY, CDR2 FYNNEI. CDR3 sequence (DNA): TGTGCCAGCAAGCTCGACAGCGCTAACACTGAAGCTTTCTTT. Protein product: CASKLDSANTEAFF.

CDR3 nucleotides: TGTGCCAGCAGCCCAAGAAATGGACAGGGGCGAACAACTAATGAAAAACTGTTTTTT. Protein: CASSPRNGQGRTTNEKLFF. The gene calls are TRBV4-2 and TRBJ1-4; 9 bases fit TRBD1. Germline CDR1 is LGHNA and CDR2 is YNFKEQ. With 4 bases clipped from V and 0 bases from J, the junction kept 12 bases outside the gene matches. The CDR3 has 19 amino acids.

J is TRBJ2-7 and V is TRBV28, with D possibly being TRBD2 (6 bases). The CDR3 runs to 15 residues. The germline CDR1 and CDR2 sequences are MDHEN and SYDVKM. The germline V and J ends were trimmed by 3 bases and 5 bases, with 17 bases remaining between them. The CDR3 sequence is CASSFASERSHEQYF. DNA of the CDR3: TGTGCCAGCAGTTTTGCTAGCGAGAGATCCCACGAGCAGTACTTC. Looking up the rest from reference TRBV28 and TRBJ2-7 gives the full variable domain: DVKVTQSSRYLVKRTGEKVFLECVQDMDHENMFWYRQDPGLGLRLIYFSYDVKMKEKGDIPEGYSVSREKKERFSLILESASTNQTSMYLCASSFASERSHEQYFGPGTRLTVT.

This chain joins TRBV9 and TRBJ2-7; weak D call: TRBD2 (6 bases). V gave up 7 bases and J gave up 1 base, with 15 bases separating them. The CDR3 is made up of 14 amino acids. The V gene's germline CDR1 is SGDLS and CDR2 YYNGEE. CDR3 residues: CASGGKDPSYEQYF. In DNA, the CDR3 is TGTGCCAGCGGCGGGAAGGACCCTTCCTACGAGCAGTACTTC.

The rearrangement joins TRBV11-2 to TRBJ2-5; possibly TRBD1 for D (6 bases). There are 14 residues in the CDR3. The germline V and J ends were trimmed by 5 bases and 3 bases, with 13 bases remaining between them. Germline-derived CDR1 and CDR2 are SGHAT and FQNNGV. The CDR3, as DNA: TGTGCCAGCAGCAGGACAGTACTCGAAGAGACCCAGTACTTC. It is translated as CASSRTVLEETQYF.

The chain recombines TRBV28 with TRBJ2-7; D may be TRBD1 (5 bases). Per germline, CDR1 MDHEN and CDR2 SYDVKM. This CDR3 is built from 13 residues. Trimming removed 4 bases at V and 0 bases at J, with 7 bases between. CDR3 sequence: CASSSGISYEQYF. CDR3 nucleotide sequence: TGTGCCAGCAGTTCAGGGATCTCCTACGAGCAGTACTTC.

A remark on this clone: Distinct nucleotide sequences in the sample also encode this CDR3. The chain recombines TRBV9 with TRBJ2-3, with TRBD2 identical over 7 bases. V trimming: 0 bases; J trimming: 0 bases; junction bases outside the gene matches: 4. This CDR3 comprises 16 residues. Germline values: CDR1 SGDLS, CDR2 YYNGEE. Written as DNA, the CDR3 is TGTGCCAGCAGCGTAGCAGCGGGAAGGAGCACAGATACGCAGTATTTT. Encoded protein: CASSVAAGRSTDTQYF.

This rearrangement joins TRBV18 to TRBJ2-5; TRBD2 matches at 13 bases. V was clipped by 2 bases and J by 4 bases; unmatched bases: 1. Germline lookup yields CDR1 KGHSH and CDR2 LQKENI. The CDR3 is 15 residues long. The CDR3 region has the DNA TGTGCCAGCTCACCAACTAGCGGGAGGGTAGAGACCCAGTACTTC. Encoded protein: CASSPTSGRVETQYF.

This sequence joins TRBV6-5 and TRBJ2-1; a possible D gene is TRBD1 (5 bases). Trimming pared 5 bases from V and 7 bases from J, leaving 9 bases between. The CDR3 has 12 residues. Germline lookup yields CDR1 MNHEY and CDR2 SVGAGI. CDR3 protein: CASSHTGNEQFF. For the CDR3, the DNA is TGTGCCAGCAGTCACACAGGTAATGAGCAGTTCTTC.

The chain carries TRBV6-5 and TRBJ1-1, with D possibly matching TRBD1 (5 bases). V lost 2 bases and J 2 bases, leaving 12 bases between the germline ends. Germline CDR1 reads MNHEY; CDR2 reads SVGAGI. This CDR3 has 15 residues. CDR3 residues: CASSYGTRLNTEAFF. DNA for the CDR3: TGTGCCAGCAGTTACGGGACGAGGCTTAACACTGAAGCTTTCTTT.

About this clone: The same CDR3 also results from other DNA sequences found in this sample. V gene TRBV18 combines with J gene TRBJ2-5, with D possibly TRBD1 on 6 matching bases. V was cut by 0 bases and J by 5 bases, with 10 bases left in between. Germline CDR1 is KGHSH and CDR2 is LQKENI. The CDR3 contains 14 residues. This CDR3 reads CASSPPGGRETQYF. CDR3 sequence (DNA): TGTGCCAGCTCACCACCTGGGGGCCGGGAGACCCAGTACTTC.

V usage is TRBV7-9 and J usage is TRBJ1-2, with D maybe TRBD1 (6 bases). Per germline, CDR1 SEHNR and CDR2 FQNEAQ (reference sequence). This CDR3 is 11 amino acids long. Trimming stripped 5 bases from V and 8 bases from J, with 9 bases between. The CDR3 DNA is TGTGCCAGCAGCCCACAGGGCGGCTACACCTTC. Amino acids: CASSPQGGYTF.